This note documents a single T cell receptor (beta chain) sequence. The antigen is unknown. This entry belongs to a study of shared clonotypes between healthy human individuals. On the study more broadly: CD8 memory received one plate per donor, CD8 naive two, CD4 memory three and CD4 naive three. Study findings and constraints: Clonotype sharing across several donors was observed for 4.5% to 6.5% of naive CD4 clonotypes.

In the naive CD8 group, cells lacked CD45RO and were positively selected for CCR7, so terminally differentiated effector memory CD45RA+ cells were left out. Measured with immunoSEQ multiplex PCR; TCRdb has only the in-frame clones, and not every one. The sample lists nearly 2 million clones, approximately 94% occurring once. Germline loops: CDR1 MNHNS, CDR2 SASEGT. The CDR3 is made up of 13 amino acids. V gave up 7 bases and J gave up 4 bases, with 14 bases separating them. Sequenced input: naive CD8+ T cells sorted from blood. V and J are TRBV6-1 and TRBJ2-7, with D perhaps matching TRBD1 or TRBD2 (6 bases each). The source of this sequence is a man aged 18 to 29 in good health. CDR3 protein: CASKRRGKYEQYF. DNA of the CDR3: TGTGCCAGCAAAAGGAGGGGGAAATACGAGCAGTACTTC.